These 16 T cell receptor beta chains were sequenced from one sample in a study of T cells expressing NK-cell markers (dated by TCRdb to the early 2020s). Library creation used 5' RACE. TCRdb records Illumina HiSeq 2000 as the sequencer. TCRdb reprocessed the reads and provides one entry for every CDR3 protein sequence; no DNA is given. The table of this sample itemizes over 150,000 distinct CDR3 sequences. In total, the top ten clones hold less than 40% of the sample. What was sequenced was blood T cells: a sorted CD56 or NKG2C T cell subset, CD4+ or CD8+ T cells, or bulk PBMC T cells (not recorded which). All receptors come from a woman in her forties or fifties in good health. Donor details come from another sample of the same person, matched by shared clones.

This chain links TRBV12-3 or TRBV12-4 with TRBJ2-1. This CDR3 has 13 amino acids. The CDR3: CASSLGLNNEQFF.

This sequence joins TRBV2 and TRBJ2-5. The CDR3 spans 12 residues. Looked up from germline, CDR1 is SNHLY and CDR2 is FYNNEI. CDR3 sequence reads: CAVVILQETQYF.

The J gene is TRBJ2-5, the V gene TRBV7-9; TCRdb indicates TRBD2, and absent DNA this call remains unverified. This CDR3 comprises 18 residues. The germline V gene has CDR1 SEHNR and CDR2 FQNEAQ (reference sequence). CDR3 protein: CASSLSRTSGRRQETQYF. Using reference TRBV7-9 and TRBJ2-5 for the parts outside the CDR3, the full variable domain is DTGVSQNPRHKITKRGQNVTFRCDPISEHNRLYWYRQTLGQGPEFLTYFQNEAQLEKSRLLSDRFSAERPKGSFSTLEIQRTEQGDSAMYLCASSLSRTSGRRQETQYFGPGTRLLVL.

The rearrangement links TRBV15 to TRBJ1-6; without DNA, the TCRdb call of TRBD1 cannot be checked. The CDR3 extends over 14 amino acids. CDR1 is LNHNV, CDR2 YYDKDF, per germline (reference sequence). This CDR3 reads CATSRGQGNSPLHF.

The chain is built from TRBV19 and TRBJ1-2; TCRdb's D call of TRBD1 is untestable without DNA. The CDR3 consists of 14 residues. The germline gives CDR1 LNHDA, CDR2 SQIVND (reference sequence). This chain's CDR3 is CASSIVREAHGYTF.

The chain is built from TRBV4-1 and TRBJ2-1; the TRBD2 assignment by TCRdb is unverifiable without DNA. From germline, CDR1 is MGHRA and CDR2 YSYEKL. The CDR3 is 16 residues long. The CDR3 reads CASSLFLAGGYNEQFF.

CDR3 residues: CASRQANTEAFF. The chain uses TRBV6-1 and TRBJ1-1; there is no DNA to check the TCRdb D call of TRBD1. The CDR3 sequence is 12 residues long. CDR1 and CDR2 from the germline V gene are MNHNS and SASEGT.

The chain recombines TRBV5-6 with TRBJ2-5. The CDR3 consists of 14 residues. The germline CDR1 and CDR2 sequences are SGHDT and YYEEEE. The CDR3 reads CASSLEIDGETQYF.

This rearrangement joins TRBV7-9 to TRBJ2-4; checking the TCRdb D call of TRBD2 is not possible without DNA. Germline CDR1 reads SEHNR; CDR2 reads FQNEAQ (reference sequence). The CDR3 spans 12 residues. The CDR3 reads CASSLDLAIQYF.

The rearrangement uses TRBV4-1 and TRBJ1-5. The CDR3 has 13 residues. CDR1 is MGHRA, CDR2 YSYEKL, per germline. The CDR3 sequence is CASSPPHGQPQHF.

The genes are TRBV20-1 and TRBJ2-1. Germline assignment: CDR1 DFQATT and CDR2 SNEGSKA (reference sequence). This CDR3 spans 13 amino acids. This CDR3 reads CSARRWDSNEQFF.

The chain combines TRBV2 with TRBJ2-1; without DNA, the TCRdb call of TRBD1 cannot be checked. The CDR3 runs to 12 residues. Germline V gene lookup returns CDR1 SNHLY and CDR2 FYNNEI. The CDR3 protein is CASVGGYNEQFF.

The rearrangement links TRBV27 to TRBJ2-4; TCRdb's D call, TRBD1, is unchecked because there is no DNA. CDR3 length equals 14 residues. Germline values: CDR1 MNHEY, CDR2 SMNVEV (reference sequence). CDR3 protein: CASRDRGLVDIQYF.

The V call is TRBV11-3, the J call TRBJ2-1; TCRdb selects TRBD1, and the lack of DNA leaves this call unchecked. This CDR3 spans 16 amino acids. Germline values: CDR1 SGHNT, CDR2 YENEEA. CDR3 loop: CASSPRAGSSYNEQFF.

V gene TRBV5-1 combines with J gene TRBJ2-1; TCRdb picks TRBD2, but there is no DNA to check that call. The germline gives CDR1 SGHRS, CDR2 YFSETQ. This CDR3 has 12 amino acids. The chain's CDR3 is CASSWRVNEQFF.

The chain is built from TRBV11-3 and TRBJ2-3; TCRdb names TRBD2, which stays unverified in the absence of DNA. Germline CDR1 SGHNT, CDR2 YENEEA. This CDR3 has 18 amino acids. The CDR3: CASSTGLAGALSTDTQYF.